This passage covers 14 T cell receptor beta chains from one sample sequenced in a study of blood T cell repertoires in COVID-19. Sequenced by immunoSEQ multiplex PCR; TCRdb stores in-frame clones only, minus some. The sample has roughly 180,000 clones, 81% seen once. The sequencing input was PBMCs or T cells enriched from blood (not recorded which). The receptors here all came from a middle-aged woman with acute COVID-19.

This clone occurred a few times. The gene calls are TRBV27 and TRBJ1-1, with a weak D call TRBD1 (5 bases). The CDR3 has 12 amino acids. CDR1 is MNHEY, CDR2 SMNVEV, per germline (reference sequence). Trimming shortened V by 8 bases and J by 0 bases, and 7 bases separated the two germline ends. CDR3 residues: CASGGVNTEAFF. DNA for the CDR3: TGTGCCAGCGGGGGGGTGAACACTGAAGCTTTCTTT.

The genes are TRBV5-1 and TRBJ2-7; 7 positions match TRBD1. The CDR3 sequence is 14 residues long. In germline, CDR1 is SGHRS, CDR2 YFSETQ. The trim removed 3 bases at V and 0 bases at J, leaving 3 bases unmatched. The CDR3, as DNA: TGCGCCAGCAGCTGGTGGGACAGCTCCTACGAGCAGTACTTC. Translated: CASSWWDSSYEQYF.

The chain recombines TRBV27 with TRBJ2-3, with a weak D call TRBD2 (5 bases). The CDR3 totals 15 residues. The ends were cut back, 5 bases at V and 2 bases at J, with 14 bases in the middle. CDR1 MNHEY and CDR2 SMNVEV come from the germline V gene (reference sequence). In DNA form, the CDR3 reads TGTGCCAGCAGTCCTCGCGGGTCCCTCACAGATACGCAGTATTTT. This translates into CASSPRGSLTDTQYF.

The rearrangement joins TRBV6-5 to TRBJ2-7, with D possibly TRBD1 on 5 matching bases. The CDR3 is made up of 12 amino acids. In germline, CDR1 is MNHEY, CDR2 SVGAGI. V was pared by 4 bases and J by 3 bases, with 7 bases between. CDR3 sequence: CASSSQGYEQYV. The CDR3 nucleotides are TGTGCCAGCAGTTCCCAGGGCTACGAGCAGTACGTC.

The V call is TRBV27, the J call TRBJ2-2, with TRBD1 matching over 8 bases. Germline V CDR1 and CDR2: MNHEY, SMNVEV (reference sequence). This CDR3 region has 18 residues. The junction had 11 bases not matched to a gene; V was cut back by 0 bases and J by 5 bases. CDR3 DNA sequence: TGTGCCAGCAGTTTATCCCCGGCAGGGGGCAATTTAACCGGGGAGCTGTTTTTT. Translating gives CASSLSPAGGNLTGELFF.

V usage is TRBV7-9 and J usage is TRBJ1-3, with no clear D. The CDR3 is made up of 16 amino acids. Trimming removed 0 bases at V and 7 bases at J, with 16 bases between. The V gene's germline CDR1 is SEHNR and CDR2 FQNEAQ (reference sequence). The CDR3 spells CASSLAGDRRSNTIYF. CDR3 nucleotide sequence: TGTGCCAGCAGCTTAGCCGGGGATCGAAGGTCTAACACCATATATTTT.

J is TRBJ1-2 and V is TRBV19, with 8 nucleotides matching TRBD1. The CDR3 length is 15 residues. The germline CDR1 and CDR2 sequences are LNHDA and SQIVND (reference sequence). With V trimmed by 5 bases and J by 4 bases, 9 bases remained unmatched. DNA for the CDR3: TGTGCCAGTAGTCTAAACAGGGGGGAGAGCTATGGCTACACCTTC. Its translation is CASSLNRGESYGYTF. Supplemented by reference TRBV19 and TRBJ1-2, the full variable domain reads DGGITQSPKYLFRKEGQNVTLSCEQNLNHDAMYWYRQDPGQGLRLIYYSQIVNDFQKGDIAEGYSVSREKKESFPLTVTSAQKNPTAFYLCASSLNRGESYGYTFGSGTRLTVV.

In DNA, the CDR3 is TGTGCCAGCAGTTACTCGGGGACTGTCTACAATGAGCAGTTCTTC. Protein product: CASSYSGTVYNEQFF. The rearrangement links TRBV6-5 to TRBJ2-1; a possible D gene is TRBD2 (6 bases). The V end lost 0 bases, the J end lost 3 bases, and 9 bases lay between the germline ends. Germline CDR1 MNHEY, CDR2 SVGAGI. CDR3 length: 15 amino acids.

The J gene is TRBJ2-5, the V gene TRBV7-3; 9 bases are shared with TRBD2. CDR3 length equals 14 residues. Germline assignment: CDR1 SGHTA and CDR2 FQGTGA. Losses at the gene ends were 2 bases for V and 3 bases for J; bases not matched to a gene: 1. The CDR3 reads CASSLSSGKETQYF. In DNA form, the CDR3 reads TGTGCCAGCAGCTTATCTAGCGGGAAAGAGACCCAGTACTTC. Full variable domain (outside the CDR3, taken from reference TRBV7-3 and TRBJ2-5): GAGVSQTPSNKVTEKGKYVELRCDPISGHTALYWYRQSLGQGPEFLIYFQGTGAADDSGLPNDRFFAVRPEGSVSTLKIQRTERGDSAVYLCASSLSSGKETQYFGPGTRLLVL.

The J gene is TRBJ2-3, the V gene TRBV19, with 8 bases aligning to TRBD2. V lost 4 bases and J lost 2; bases outside the gene matches: 5. Germline CDR1 and CDR2: LNHDA and SQIVND (reference sequence). The CDR3 runs to 15 residues. The CDR3: CASSKVAGNTDTQYF. For the CDR3, the DNA is TGTGCCAGTAGTAAAGTAGCGGGAAACACAGATACGCAGTATTTT.

This chain connects TRBV5-1 to TRBJ2-1; a possible D gene is TRBD2 (6 bases). The V gene lost 1 base and the J gene lost 7 bases, with 15 bases spanning the gap. Germline V gene data show CDR1 as SGHRS and CDR2 as YFSETQ. There are 15 residues in the CDR3. CDR3 protein: CASSLLGGTVNEQFF. CDR3 coding DNA: TGCGCCAGCAGCTTGTTAGGCGGGACGGTAAATGAGCAGTTCTTC.

The rearrangement joins TRBV29-1 to TRBJ1-4, with D uncertain. The germline gives CDR1 SQVTM, CDR2 ANQGSEA. The CDR3 extends over 15 amino acids. Between the trimmed V and J ends, which lost 0 bases and 4 bases, there was a span of 12 bases. The DNA of the CDR3 is TGCAGCGTTGAAGATCCCGGGTCGGGTAATGAAAAACTGTTTTTT. Translating gives CSVEDPGSGNEKLFF.

This sequence joins TRBV9 and TRBJ2-3; TRBD2 might be the D (6 bases). Trimming cost V 4 bases and J 1 base, with 16 bases left between them. Germline loops: CDR1 SGDLS, CDR2 YYNGEE. CDR3 length: 16 amino acids. The CDR3 loop reads CASSLGTPEGTDTQYF. The CDR3 DNA is TGTGCCAGCAGCCTGGGGACTCCAGAGGGCACAGATACGCAGTATTTT.

The chain combines TRBV3-1 (or the pseudogene TRBV3-2) with TRBJ2-1; the match to TRBD2 covers 13 bases. This CDR3 contains 15 residues. The germline V gene has CDR1 LGHDT and CDR2 YNNKEL (reference sequence). The V and J ends lost 4 bases and 10 bases, in that order; junction bases with no gene match: 7. The CDR3 sequence: CASSPRTSGRGEQFF. DNA of the CDR3: TGTGCCAGCAGCCCCCGGACTAGCGGGAGAGGAGAGCAGTTCTTC.